Below are 18 T cell receptor beta chains sequenced from a single sample in a study of blood T cell repertoires in COVID-19. Sequenced by immunoSEQ multiplex PCR; TCRdb stores in-frame clones only, minus some. This table holds 130,000 to 150,000 clones, 84% found once. The material sequenced was peripheral blood. Every receptor here comes from a human donor in a cohort sampled during active COVID-19.

There are a few counts of this clone. The chain uses TRBV7-2 and TRBJ1-3, with D unresolved. V was cut by 0 bases and J by 0 bases, with 6 bases left in between. The CDR3 covers 15 residues. Germline V gives CDR1 SGHTA, CDR2 FQGNSA. The CDR3 reads CASSLAVASGNTIYF. The CDR3 DNA is TGTGCCAGCAGCTTAGCAGTAGCCTCTGGAAACACCATATATTTT.

This clone was seen a single time. The chain links TRBV7-2 to TRBJ1-1, with a possible D match to TRBD1 (6 bases). The V end was cut by 6 bases, the J end by 0 bases, with 14 bases between. This CDR3 has 15 amino acids. Germline CDR1 reads SGHTA; CDR2 reads FQGNSA. The CDR3, as DNA: TGTGCCAGCAGGAAAAACAGGGAGCTGAACACTGAAGCTTTCTTT. Protein sequence: CASRKNRELNTEAFF.

CDR3 protein: CATSDTREGGDEQFF. DNA of the CDR3: TGTGCCACCAGTGATACCCGGGAAGGAGGGGACGAGCAGTTCTTC. The chain joins TRBV24-1 to TRBJ2-1, with D perhaps matching TRBD2 (6 bases). Germline V gene sequence: CDR1 KGHDR, CDR2 SFDVKD. The CDR3 is made up of 15 amino acids. The V end lost 3 bases, the J end lost 10 bases, and 18 bases lay between the germline ends.

The chain employs TRBV19 and TRBJ1-5; 8 bases agree with TRBD1. J was trimmed by 2 bases and V by 4 bases; bases with no gene match: 10. Germline CDR1 LNHDA, CDR2 SQIVND (reference sequence). CDR3 size: 17 residues. The CDR3 reads CASSTRAGGRGNQPQHF. The CDR3, as DNA: TGTGCCAGTAGTACCCGAGCAGGGGGCAGGGGCAATCAGCCCCAGCATTTT.

The J gene is TRBJ2-3, the V gene TRBV9; 7 nucleotides line up with TRBD2. This CDR3 has 14 amino acids. With 5 bases clipped from V and 3 bases from J, the junction kept 6 bases outside the gene matches. Germline loops: CDR1 SGDLS, CDR2 YYNGEE. Written as DNA, the CDR3 is TGTGCCAGCAGTGAGCAGCGGGGTACAGATACGCAGTATTTT. Encoded protein: CASSEQRGTDTQYF.

J is TRBJ1-5 and V is TRBV28; D unclear. Trimming shortened V by 2 bases and J by 3 bases, and 8 bases separated the two germline ends. Germline V gene sequence: CDR1 MDHEN, CDR2 SYDVKM. CDR3 size: 14 residues. The CDR3 reads CASSLGQHNQPQHF. CDR3 DNA sequence: TGTGCCAGCAGTTTAGGGCAGCACAATCAGCCCCAGCATTTT. The entire variable domain, with the rest obtained from reference TRBV28 and TRBJ1-5, is as follows: DVKVTQSSRYLVKRTGEKVFLECVQDMDHENMFWYRQDPGLGLRLIYFSYDVKMKEKGDIPEGYSVSREKKERFSLILESASTNQTSMYLCASSLGQHNQPQHFGDGTRLSIL.

J is TRBJ1-1 and V is TRBV19, with TRBD1 matching over 12 bases. CDR1 and CDR2 from the germline V gene are LNHDA and SQIVND (reference sequence). The junction had 14 bases not matched to a gene; V was cut back by 5 bases and J by 1 base. The CDR3 loop spans 19 amino acids. The CDR3 region is CASSSHPGQGAKGNTEAFF. The CDR3, as DNA: TGTGCCAGTAGTTCTCACCCGGGACAGGGGGCGAAAGGGAACACTGAAGCTTTCTTT. Based on the CDR3 plus reference TRBV19 and TRBJ1-1, the full variable domain is DGGITQSPKYLFRKEGQNVTLSCEQNLNHDAMYWYRQDPGQGLRLIYYSQIVNDFQKGDIAEGYSVSREKKESFPLTVTSAQKNPTAFYLCASSSHPGQGAKGNTEAFFGQGTRLTVV.

This clone was seen only once. The rearrangement links TRBV2 to TRBJ1-4; D might be TRBD1 (6 bases). Between the trimmed V and J ends, which lost 6 bases and 6 bases, there was a span of 17 bases. CDR1 and CDR2 from the germline V gene are SNHLY and FYNNEI. The length of the CDR3 is 15 residues. In DNA form, the CDR3 reads TGTGCCAGCAGAGTACTGGGGGGGGCGGATGAAAAACTGTTTTTT. Encoded protein: CASRVLGGADEKLFF.

The chain recombines TRBV4-2 with TRBJ2-5, with 10 bases lining up with TRBD2. This CDR3 region has 17 residues. V was pared by 0 bases and J by 7 bases, with 11 bases of the junction left unmatched. The germline gives CDR1 LGHNA, CDR2 YNFKEQ. The CDR3 nucleotides are TGTGCCAGCAGCCAAGAATCTAGCGGGGGCCGCGGGGGGACCCAGTACTTC. Amino acids: CASSQESSGGRGGTQYF.

This CDR3 is CASSLRQSYEQYF. DNA of the CDR3: TGTGCCAGCAGCTTAAGACAGAGTTACGAGCAGTACTTC. This chain links TRBV7-2 with TRBJ2-7, with D perhaps TRBD1 (5 bases). This CDR3 contains 13 residues. Germline loops: CDR1 SGHTA, CDR2 FQGNSA. The V gene lost 2 bases and the J gene lost 4 bases, with 9 bases spanning the gap.

J is TRBJ1-1 and V is TRBV9, with 12 bases matching TRBD1. The V segment lost 4 bases and the J segment 3 bases; nucleotides outside the gene matches: 10. This CDR3 is 17 amino acids long. The V gene's germline CDR1 is SGDLS and CDR2 YYNGEE. The CDR3 sequence: CASSPISGTGGHTEAFF. The DNA for the CDR3 is TGTGCCAGCAGCCCTATTTCGGGGACAGGGGGCCACACTGAAGCTTTCTTT. Filled out from reference TRBV9 and TRBJ1-1, the complete variable domain reads DSGVTQTPKHLITATGQRVTLRCSPRSGDLSVYWYQQSLDQGLQFLIQYYNGEERAKGNILERFSAQQFPDLHSELNLSSLELGDSALYFCASSPISGTGGHTEAFFGQGTRLTVV.

The genes are TRBV29-1 and TRBJ1-2, with 7 nucleotides matching TRBD1. Germline V gene sequence: CDR1 SQVTM, CDR2 ANQGSEA. J was trimmed by 2 bases and V by 2 bases; bases with no gene match: 5. The CDR3 is 14 amino acids. CDR3 coding DNA: TGCAGCGTTGAAACGGGACAGATGAACTATGGCTACACCTTC. Encoded protein: CSVETGQMNYGYTF. Combining the CDR3 with reference TRBV29-1 and TRBJ1-2 gives the whole variable domain SAVISQKPSRDICQRGTSLTIQCQVDSQVTMMFWYRQQPGQSLTLIATANQGSEATYESGFVIDKFPISRPNLTFSTLTVSNMSPEDSSIYLCSVETGQMNYGYTFGSGTRLTVV.

V and J are TRBV30 and TRBJ2-3; possible D gene TRBD1, 6 bases. Germline V gene lookup returns CDR1 GTSNPN and CDR2 SVGIG (reference sequence). The CDR3 extends over 15 amino acids. Trimming left V 0 bases short and J 3 bases short, with 13 bases between. The CDR3 loop reads CAWSVRQVVTDTQYF. CDR3 bases: TGTGCCTGGAGTGTACGACAGGTCGTTACAGATACGCAGTATTTT.

The rearrangement links TRBV19 to TRBJ2-1; TRBD2 aligns across 9 bases. The V segment lost 5 bases and the J segment 5 bases; nucleotides outside the gene matches: 10. CDR1 and CDR2 from the germline V gene are LNHDA and SQIVND (reference sequence). The CDR3 length is 16 residues. As DNA, the CDR3 is TGTGCCAGTAGTTTACTAGCGGGCGGAGCCGACAATGAGCAGTTCTTC. It yields the protein CASSLLAGGADNEQFF.

The V gene is TRBV5-1, the J gene TRBJ1-1, with D tentatively TRBD1 (6 bases). Germline assignment: CDR1 SGHRS and CDR2 YFSETQ. Trimming removed 0 bases from V and 1 base from J, with 10 bases in between. CDR3 size: 15 residues. The CDR3 loop is CASSLEDSANTEAFF. The DNA of the CDR3 is TGCGCCAGCAGCTTGGAGGACAGTGCGAACACTGAAGCTTTCTTT.

This chain joins TRBV6-2 or TRBV6-3 and TRBJ2-7, with 7 bases matching TRBD1. The CDR3 runs to 16 residues. V lost 0 bases to trimming and J lost 1 base; unmatched junction nucleotides: 6. Germline V gene sequence: CDR1 MNHEY, CDR2 SVGEGT. The DNA for the CDR3 is TGTGCCAGCAGTTACTCCCGACAGGGCAGGTCCTACGAGCAGTACTTC. Residues: CASSYSRQGRSYEQYF.

V usage is TRBV5-6 and J usage is TRBJ2-1; tentative D call: TRBD1 (5 bases). The germline V gene encodes CDR1 SGHDT and CDR2 YYEEEE. V gave up 1 base and J gave up 6 bases, with 14 bases separating them. The length of the CDR3 is 15 residues. In nucleotides, the CDR3 is TGTGCCAGCAGCTTGATGGGGCTCCTAAGCAATGAGCAGTTCTTC. Its translation is CASSLMGLLSNEQFF.

This rearrangement joins TRBV7-3 to TRBJ2-1; D gene unclear. Germline loops: CDR1 SGHTA, CDR2 FQGTGA. Trimming removed 4 bases at V and 2 bases at J, with 12 bases between. The CDR3 runs 15 residues. CDR3 protein: CASSSMVSPYNEQFF. The DNA for the CDR3 is TGTGCCAGCAGCTCCATGGTCAGTCCCTACAATGAGCAGTTCTTC.